What follows are 22 T cell receptor beta chains derived from one specimen sequenced in a study of blood T cell repertoires in COVID-19. The repertoire was sequenced with immunoSEQ multiplex PCR; TCRdb's copy has only in-frame clones and lacks some. The sample shows some 400,000 clones, 80% to 90% of them seen only once. Sequencing was carried out using PBMCs or T cells enriched from blood (not recorded which). These receptors were taken from a man younger than 45 who had recovered from COVID-19.

The chain uses TRBV6-5 and TRBJ1-1; a possible D gene is TRBD1 (6 bases). The germline V gene has CDR1 MNHEY and CDR2 SVGAGI. The CDR3 loop spans 14 amino acids. V was pared by 8 bases and J by 0 bases, with 13 bases between. The CDR3 spells CASHTGTMNTEAFF. For the CDR3, the DNA is TGTGCCAGCCATACAGGGACCATGAACACTGAAGCTTTCTTT.

J is TRBJ2-3 and V is TRBV9, with 9 positions matching TRBD2. This CDR3 contains 15 residues. V gave up 0 bases and J gave up 11 bases; unmatched junction bases: 10. CDR1 is SGDLS, CDR2 YYNGEE, per germline. The CDR3 DNA sequence: TGTGCCAGCAGCGTAGGGGGTGCTAGCGGGATGATGCAGTATTTT. This gives the protein CASSVGGASGMMQYF.

Points on this clone: Other DNA sequences in the sample encode the same CDR3. V and J are TRBV19 and TRBJ2-7; the D gene is possibly TRBD2 (6 bases). V was clipped by 1 base and J by 4 bases, with 11 bases between them. The CDR3 totals 14 residues. Per germline, CDR1 LNHDA and CDR2 SQIVND (reference sequence). CDR3 coding DNA: TGTGCCAGTAGTATAGGGGGACTCTCGTACGAGCAGTACTTC. It yields the protein CASSIGGLSYEQYF.

The chain uses TRBV28 and TRBJ1-4; 7 bases match TRBD1. Trimming removed 4 bases from V and 3 bases from J; junction bases left unmatched: 11. CDR3 size: 17 residues. The germline gives CDR1 MDHEN, CDR2 SYDVKM. In DNA form, the CDR3 reads TGTGCCAGCAGTTCAAGAAAATCCGGGACAGCTAATGAAAAACTGTTTTTT. Encoded protein: CASSSRKSGTANEKLFF. The complete variable domain, with remaining parts taken from reference TRBV28 and TRBJ1-4, reads DVKVTQSSRYLVKRTGEKVFLECVQDMDHENMFWYRQDPGLGLRLIYFSYDVKMKEKGDIPEGYSVSREKKERFSLILESASTNQTSMYLCASSSRKSGTANEKLFFGSGTQLSVL.

The J gene is TRBJ1-1, the V gene TRBV19; a weak D match, TRBD1 (5 bases). V lost 5 bases to trimming and J lost 7 bases, with 14 bases between them. This CDR3 region has 13 residues. Germline V gene data show CDR1 as LNHDA and CDR2 as SQIVND (reference sequence). As DNA, the CDR3 is TGTGCCAGTAGTCCGAGACAGACCGATGAAGCTTTCTTT. Translated: CASSPRQTDEAFF.

The chain links TRBV15 to TRBJ2-4; perhaps TRBD1 as D (6 bases). CDR3 length: 17 amino acids. CDR1 is LNHNV, CDR2 YYDKDF, per germline (reference sequence). Trimming took off 0 bases at V and 1 base at J, with 13 bases between the two ends. The CDR3 coding sequence is TGTGCCACCAGCAGAGATCGTGGCCAGGGGGCCAAAAACATTCAGTACTTC. This encodes CATSRDRGQGAKNIQYF.

The rearrangement links TRBV29-1 to TRBJ1-2, with no clear D. Germline loops: CDR1 SQVTM, CDR2 ANQGSEA. The V gene lost 7 bases and the J gene lost 5 bases, with 17 bases spanning the gap. The CDR3 length is 13 residues. In nucleotides, the CDR3 is TGCAGCGCGCGATCATCCCGGGGATATGGCTACACCTTC. This gives the protein CSARSSRGYGYTF. Drawing the rest from reference TRBV29-1 and TRBJ1-2, the complete variable domain is SAVISQKPSRDICQRGTSLTIQCQVDSQVTMMFWYRQQPGQSLTLIATANQGSEATYESGFVIDKFPISRPNLTFSTLTVSNMSPEDSSIYLCSARSSRGYGYTFGSGTRLTVV.

This clone was observed once. The J gene is TRBJ1-2, the V gene TRBV25-1, with 9 bases fitting TRBD1. The CDR3 spans 15 residues. CDR1 and CDR2 (germline): MGHDK, SYGVNS. With 4 bases clipped from V and 8 bases from J, the junction kept 11 bases outside the gene matches. Written as DNA, the CDR3 is TGTGCCAGCAGTGCCCGGGACAGGGAGGGACGAGGCTACACCTTC. This encodes CASSARDREGRGYTF.

The V call is TRBV7-2, the J call TRBJ2-1; 9 bases are shared with TRBD2. CDR1 SGHTA and CDR2 FQGNSA come from the germline V gene. J gave up 8 bases and V 1 base, and 9 bases lay outside the gene matches. This CDR3 contains 16 residues. The DNA of the CDR3 is TGTGCCAGCAGCTTAGGACCAGCGGGAGGAAGAGATGAGCAGTTCTTC. It translates to CASSLGPAGGRDEQFF. The full variable domain, rest sourced from reference TRBV7-2 and TRBJ2-1, is GAGVSQSPSNKVTEKGKDVELRCDPISGHTALYWYRQSLGQGLEFLIYFQGNSAPDKSGLPSDRFSAERTGGSVSTLTIQRTQQEDSAVYLCASSLGPAGGRDEQFFGPGTRLTVL.

This chain joins TRBV3-1 (or the pseudogene TRBV3-2) and TRBJ2-1; the D gene is possibly TRBD2 (5 bases). There are 16 residues in the CDR3. Between the trimmed V and J ends, which lost 0 bases and 4 bases, there was a span of 13 bases. Germline V gene data show CDR1 as LGHDT and CDR2 as YNNKEL (reference sequence). In DNA form, the CDR3 reads TGTGCCAGCAGCCAAGACTGGCTAGCCGGGTACAATGAGCAGTTCTTC. Translation gives CASSQDWLAGYNEQFF.

The V and J genes are TRBV28 and TRBJ1-2; D is possibly TRBD1 (5 bases). V lost 4 bases and J 5 bases, leaving 8 bases between the germline ends. The germline CDR1 and CDR2 sequences are MDHEN and SYDVKM. The CDR3 consists of 12 residues. The CDR3 DNA reads TGTGCCAGCAGTTCAGGGTCATATGGCTACACCTTC. It is translated as CASSSGSYGYTF.

The chain joins TRBV28 to TRBJ1-4; D gene uncertain. Germline values: CDR1 MDHEN, CDR2 SYDVKM. Deletions cut 4 bases from V and 8 bases from J, with 23 bases between. The CDR3 consists of 17 residues. CDR3: CASSSAAELTDREKLFF. The CDR3 region has the DNA TGTGCCAGCAGTTCCGCCGCGGAGCTCACGGATCGAGAAAAACTGTTTTTT.

The chain recombines TRBV24-1 with TRBJ1-2; 7 bases agree with TRBD1. There are 14 residues in the CDR3. V was pared by 3 bases and J by 8 bases, with 8 bases of the junction left unmatched. The germline V gene encodes CDR1 KGHDR and CDR2 SFDVKD. DNA of the CDR3: TGTGCCACCAGTGATCCCGACAGGGTTGTGGGCTACACCTTC. Translating gives CATSDPDRVVGYTF.

As concerns this clone: The sample holds other DNA sequences that translate to the same CDR3. This chain uses TRBV30 with TRBJ1-5; no clear D gene. Germline CDR1 and CDR2: GTSNPN and SVGIG (reference sequence). The CDR3 runs 13 residues. V lost 2 bases and J 3 bases, leaving 8 bases between the germline ends. CDR3 amino acids: CAWSPGYNQPQHF. In DNA, the CDR3 is TGTGCCTGGAGTCCGGGATACAATCAGCCCCAGCATTTT. The variable domain in full, completed from reference TRBV30 and TRBJ1-5, reads SQTIHQWPATLVQPVGSPLSLECTVEGTSNPNLYWYRQAAGRGLQLLFYSVGIGQISSEVPQNLSASRPQDRQFILSSKKLLLSDSGFYLCAWSPGYNQPQHFGDGTRLSIL.

The chain links TRBV19 to TRBJ2-2; D is ambiguous. The V end lost 2 bases, the J end lost 5 bases, and 3 bases lay between the germline ends. CDR1 is LNHDA and CDR2 is SQIVND in the germline V gene (reference sequence). The CDR3 runs 12 residues. CDR3 DNA: TGTGCCAGTAGTATACAGACCGGGGAGCTGTTTTTT. It codes for CASSIQTGELFF.

The J gene is TRBJ2-5, the V gene TRBV5-1; TRBD2 aligns across 8 bases. CDR1 SGHRS and CDR2 YFSETQ come from the germline V gene. The CDR3 loop spans 18 amino acids. V lost 4 bases, J lost 5 bases, and 19 bases stayed unmatched. CDR3 sequence (DNA): TGCGCCAGCAGCCCGGGGGGGCTAGCGGGCGCCCAGGGGGAGACCCAGTACTTC. This sequence encodes CASSPGGLAGAQGETQYF.

This clone turned up a few times. The chain employs TRBV19 and TRBJ1-2; 12 bases match TRBD1. This CDR3 comprises 13 residues. V dropped 6 bases and J dropped 7; count of bases not matched to a gene: 3. CDR1 LNHDA and CDR2 SQIVND come from the germline V gene (reference sequence). CDR3 region: CASSGTGGTGYTF. The CDR3 coding sequence is TGTGCCAGTAGCGGGACAGGGGGCACTGGCTACACCTTC.

This clone was detected only once. The J gene is TRBJ2-1, the V gene TRBV4-1; TRBD2 aligns across 12 bases. CDR3 size: 16 residues. Germline assignment: CDR1 MGHRA and CDR2 YSYEKL. The V and J ends lost 0 bases and 8 bases, in that order; junction bases with no gene match: 5. CDR3 coding DNA: TGCGCCAGCAGCCAAGATGTTCTAGCGGGAGGGTATGAGCAGTTCTTC. Encoded protein: CASSQDVLAGGYEQFF.

The chain employs TRBV18 and TRBJ2-7; TRBD1 might be the D (6 bases). The CDR3 loop spans 13 amino acids. CDR1 is KGHSH, CDR2 LQKENI, per germline. V lost 8 bases and J lost 4, with 15 bases in between. The CDR3: CASTQGLGYEQYF. Here the CDR3 DNA reads TGTGCCAGCACGCAGGGGTTGGGGTACGAGCAGTACTTC.

This clone has a single count. The V and J genes are TRBV29-1 and TRBJ1-2; D might be TRBD1 (5 bases). V shed 2 bases and J shed 6 bases, with 10 bases lying between them. Germline V CDR1 and CDR2: SQVTM, ANQGSEA. The CDR3 covers 12 residues. The CDR3 here is CSVENTGDGYTF. The CDR3 DNA sequence: TGCAGCGTTGAAAACACAGGCGATGGCTACACCTTC.

The rearrangement uses TRBV7-9 and TRBJ2-1, with D possibly being TRBD2 (6 bases). The germline gives CDR1 SEHNR, CDR2 FQNEAQ (reference sequence). The V end lost 1 base, the J end lost 8 bases, and 12 bases lay between the germline ends. This CDR3 has 14 amino acids. Here the CDR3 DNA reads TGTGCCAGCAGCTTAGGCGGGGTGGTCGATGAGCAGTTCTTC. Its protein product is CASSLGGVVDEQFF.

The chain recombines TRBV28 with TRBJ1-1, with D maybe TRBD1 (5 bases). V lost 5 bases and J lost 6, with 16 bases in between. This CDR3 spans 14 amino acids. The V gene's germline CDR1 is MDHEN and CDR2 SYDVKM. CDR3 amino acids: CASSHYQGSAEAFF. CDR3 DNA: TGTGCCAGCAGTCACTACCAGGGAAGCGCTGAAGCTTTCTTT.